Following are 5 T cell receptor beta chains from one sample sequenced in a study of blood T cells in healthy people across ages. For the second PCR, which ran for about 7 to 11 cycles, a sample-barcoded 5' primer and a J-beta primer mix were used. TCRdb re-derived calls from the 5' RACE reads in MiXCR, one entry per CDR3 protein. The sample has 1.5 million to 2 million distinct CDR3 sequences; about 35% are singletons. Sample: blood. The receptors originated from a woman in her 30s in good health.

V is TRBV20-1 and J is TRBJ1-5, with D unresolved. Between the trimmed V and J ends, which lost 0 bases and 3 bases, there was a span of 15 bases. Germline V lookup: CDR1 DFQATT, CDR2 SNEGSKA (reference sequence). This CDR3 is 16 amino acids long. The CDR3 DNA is TGCAGTGCTAGAGATCCCAAGGACGGGATCAATCAGCCCCAGCATTTT. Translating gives CSARDPKDGINQPQHF.

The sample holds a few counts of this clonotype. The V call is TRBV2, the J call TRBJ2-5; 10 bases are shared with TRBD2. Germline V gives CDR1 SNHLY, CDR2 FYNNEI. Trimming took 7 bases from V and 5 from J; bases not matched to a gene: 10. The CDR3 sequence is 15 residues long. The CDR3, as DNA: TGTGCCAGCACCTTAACTAGCGGGGTCCGGGAGACCCAGTACTTC. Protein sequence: CASTLTSGVRETQYF. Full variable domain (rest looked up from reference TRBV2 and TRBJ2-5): EPEVTQTPSHQVTQMGQEVILRCVPISNHLYFYWYRQILGQKVEFLVSFYNNEISEKSEIFDDQFSVERPDGSNFTLKIRSTKLEDSAMYFCASTLTSGVRETQYFGPGTRLLVL.

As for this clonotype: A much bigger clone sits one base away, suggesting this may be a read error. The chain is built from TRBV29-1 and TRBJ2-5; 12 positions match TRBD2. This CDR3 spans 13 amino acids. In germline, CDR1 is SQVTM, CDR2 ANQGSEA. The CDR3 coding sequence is TGCAGCGTTCGACTAGCGGGAGAGGAGACCCGGTACTTC. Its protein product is CSVRLAGEETRYF.

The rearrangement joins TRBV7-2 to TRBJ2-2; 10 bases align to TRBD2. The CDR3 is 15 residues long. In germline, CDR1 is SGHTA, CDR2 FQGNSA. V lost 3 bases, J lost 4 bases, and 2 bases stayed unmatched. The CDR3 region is CASSLGLAFTGELFF. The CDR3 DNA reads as TGTGCCAGCAGCTTGGGACTAGCGTTCACCGGGGAGCTGTTTTTT.

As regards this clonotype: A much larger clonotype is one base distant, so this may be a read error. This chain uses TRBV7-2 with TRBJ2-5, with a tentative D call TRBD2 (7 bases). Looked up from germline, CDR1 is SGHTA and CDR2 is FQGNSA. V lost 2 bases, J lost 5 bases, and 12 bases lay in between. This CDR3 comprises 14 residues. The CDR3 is CASSLRGAIETQYF. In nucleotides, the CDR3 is TGTGCCAGCAGCTTACGGGGGGCTATCGAGACCCAGTACTTC.